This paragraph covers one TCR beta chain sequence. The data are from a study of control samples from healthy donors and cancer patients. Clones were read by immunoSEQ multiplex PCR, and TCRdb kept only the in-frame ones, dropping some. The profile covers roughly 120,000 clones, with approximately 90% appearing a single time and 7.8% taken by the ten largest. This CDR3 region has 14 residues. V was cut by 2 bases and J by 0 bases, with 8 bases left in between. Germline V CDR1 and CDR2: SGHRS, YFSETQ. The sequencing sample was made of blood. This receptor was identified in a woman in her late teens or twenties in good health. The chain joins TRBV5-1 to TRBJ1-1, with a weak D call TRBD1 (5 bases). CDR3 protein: CASSFARVNTEAFF. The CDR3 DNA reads TGCGCCAGCAGCTTCGCCAGGGTGAACACTGAAGCTTTCTTT.